These 27 T cell receptor beta chains came from one sample sequenced in a study of blood T cell repertoires in COVID-19. Profiling relied on immunoSEQ multiplex PCR, and the TCRdb table lists in-frame clones only, not all of them. The sample contains about 110,000 clones, roughly 86% of which appear only once. Sequenced sample: peripheral blood. The receptors stem from a man in his forties with acute or convalescent COVID-19.

This chain connects TRBV19 to TRBJ1-2; 8 bases align to TRBD1. CDR3 length equals 14 residues. Germline V gene sequence: CDR1 LNHDA, CDR2 SQIVND (reference sequence). V gave up 5 bases and J gave up 4 bases; unmatched junction bases: 6. CDR3 protein: CASSPRQGTYGYTF. CDR3 nucleotide sequence: TGTGCCAGTAGTCCTAGACAGGGGACCTATGGCTACACCTTC.

The J gene is TRBJ1-3, the V gene TRBV6-5; 9 bases fit TRBD1. The ends lost 6 bases at V and 1 base at J; junction bases unmatched: 4. CDR1 is MNHEY, CDR2 SVGAGI, per germline. The CDR3 totals 15 residues. CDR3 region: CASSVTGGSGNTIYF. The CDR3 nucleotides read TGTGCCAGCAGCGTGACAGGGGGATCTGGAAACACCATATATTTT.

V is TRBV5-1 and J is TRBJ1-2; 11 bases map to TRBD1. Germline CDR1 SGHRS, CDR2 YFSETQ. CDR3 length: 17 amino acids. The J segment lost 4 bases and the V segment lost 0 bases, leaving 8 bases of the junction unmatched. The CDR3 here is CASSLARDRGISYGYTF. In nucleotides, the CDR3 is TGCGCCAGCAGCTTGGCCCGGGACAGGGGGATATCCTATGGCTACACCTTC.

The rearrangement uses TRBV19 and TRBJ2-5; D perhaps matches TRBD2 (5 bases). This CDR3 is 15 amino acids long. V was trimmed by 5 bases and J by 5 bases, leaving 18 bases between them. Germline V CDR1 and CDR2: LNHDA, SQIVND (reference sequence). The CDR3 here is CASSARAPGGETQYF. The CDR3, as DNA: TGTGCCAGTAGTGCCCGGGCTCCGGGCGGGGAGACCCAGTACTTC.

The chain is built from TRBV6-5 and TRBJ2-1; TRBD1 might be the D (5 bases). The CDR3 is 15 residues long. Germline assignment: CDR1 MNHEY and CDR2 SVGAGI. V shed 7 bases and J shed 4 bases, with 17 bases lying between them. The CDR3 region is CASIDRQITYNEQFF. CDR3 sequence (DNA): TGTGCCAGCATCGACCGACAGATCACGTACAATGAGCAGTTCTTC.

This clone was seen a few times. The chain has TRBV6-5 and TRBJ1-4; D is unresolved. Deletions cut 2 bases from V and 10 bases from J, with 14 bases between. The CDR3 covers 14 residues. In germline, CDR1 is MNHEY, CDR2 SVGAGI. The CDR3 region has the DNA TGTGCCAGCAGTTACGCAGGCCCGGAGGGAAAACTGTTTTTT. It is translated as CASSYAGPEGKLFF.

The rearrangement links TRBV7-2 to TRBJ2-7; tentative D call: TRBD2 (5 bases). Germline CDR1 reads SGHTA; CDR2 reads FQGNSA. The CDR3 is made up of 12 amino acids. Between the trimmed V and J ends, which lost 6 bases and 7 bases, there was a span of 13 bases. Here the CDR3 DNA reads TGTGCCAGCAGACCCGACGGGGAAGAGCAGTACTTC. Its translation: CASRPDGEEQYF.

This clone was seen once. The rearrangement links TRBV3-1 (or the pseudogene TRBV3-2) to TRBJ2-1, with 8 positions matching TRBD2. This CDR3 has 17 amino acids. After removal of 4 bases from V and 8 bases from J, the junction contained 16 bases not matched to a gene. The germline gives CDR1 LGHDT, CDR2 YNNKEL (reference sequence). CDR3 residues: CASSPGTRGGLGYEQFF. CDR3 nucleotides: TGTGCCAGCAGCCCGGGGACTCGGGGGGGCCTTGGATATGAGCAGTTCTTC.

Only one count was recorded for this clone. The J gene is TRBJ1-2, the V gene TRBV5-1; TRBD1 is a possible D gene (6 bases). CDR3 length: 14 amino acids. The germline CDR1 and CDR2 sequences are SGHRS and YFSETQ. The ends were cut back, 0 bases at V and 6 bases at J, with 12 bases in the middle. The CDR3 region is CASSLAQGRDGYTF. CDR3 nucleotide sequence: TGCGCCAGCAGCTTGGCCCAGGGGAGGGATGGCTACACCTTC.

A single count supports this clone. V gene TRBV19 combines with J gene TRBJ1-2; D perhaps matches TRBD1 (5 bases). Trimming stripped 4 bases from V and 8 bases from J, with 17 bases between. This CDR3 spans 14 amino acids. The germline gives CDR1 LNHDA, CDR2 SQIVND (reference sequence). The CDR3 reads CASSNLERGWGYTF. The CDR3, as DNA: TGTGCCAGTAGTAACCTCGAAAGGGGCTGGGGCTACACCTTC.

The CDR3 coding sequence is TGCAGCGTTAGGACAGGGCCTTACGAGCAGTACTTC. Its translation is CSVRTGPYEQYF. The chain has TRBV29-1 and TRBJ2-7; TRBD1 aligns across 8 bases. Germline-derived CDR1 and CDR2 are SQVTM and ANQGSEA. This CDR3 is 12 amino acids long. The trim removed 5 bases at V and 4 bases at J, leaving 4 bases unmatched.

The chain uses TRBV6-5 and TRBJ1-1, with no clear D. The CDR3 consists of 14 residues. Germline assignment: CDR1 MNHEY and CDR2 SVGAGI. Between the trimmed V and J ends, which lost 0 bases and 1 base, there was a span of 6 bases. CDR3 loop: CASSYSFGNTEAFF. CDR3 in DNA: TGTGCCAGCAGTTACTCGTTCGGGAACACTGAAGCTTTCTTT.

For the CDR3, the DNA is TGTGCCAGCAGCTATAGGGCACCCGGACTAGCGGCGAATGAGCAGTTCTTC. It encodes CASSYRAPGLAANEQFF. The chain is built from TRBV7-2 and TRBJ2-1, with TRBD2 matching over 10 bases. The CDR3 extends over 17 amino acids. Unmatched junction bases numbered 13, after V lost 4 bases and J lost 7 bases. The germline CDR1 and CDR2 sequences are SGHTA and FQGNSA. Drawing the rest from reference TRBV7-2 and TRBJ2-1, the complete variable domain is GAGVSQSPSNKVTEKGKDVELRCDPISGHTALYWYRQSLGQGLEFLIYFQGNSAPDKSGLPSDRFSAERTGGSVSTLTIQRTQQEDSAVYLCASSYRAPGLAANEQFFGPGTRLTVL.

J is TRBJ2-7 and V is TRBV4-3; possible D gene TRBD2, 5 bases. This CDR3 contains 14 residues. V dropped 0 bases and J dropped 5 bases, with 11 bases sitting between them. The V gene's germline CDR1 is LGHNA and CDR2 YSLEER. The CDR3 DNA reads as TGCGCCAGCAGCCAAGATGCGGGCAGGAACGAGCAGTACTTC. Translating it yields CASSQDAGRNEQYF.

The V and J genes are TRBV6-5 and TRBJ1-1; D ambiguous. CDR3 size: 15 residues. Trimming left V 5 bases short and J 0 bases short, with 13 bases between. Per germline, CDR1 MNHEY and CDR2 SVGAGI. CDR3 in amino acids: CASSIPRFMNTEAFF. In nucleotides, the CDR3 is TGTGCCAGCAGTATCCCCAGATTCATGAACACTGAAGCTTTCTTT.

This chain links TRBV30 with TRBJ2-7, with 10 bases matching TRBD1. The germline CDR1 and CDR2 sequences are GTSNPN and SVGIG (reference sequence). The CDR3 sequence is 14 residues long. The junction had 4 bases not matched to a gene; V was cut back by 4 bases and J by 1 base. Here the CDR3 reads CAWTPGQGSYEQYF. Here the CDR3 DNA reads TGTGCCTGGACTCCGGGACAGGGGTCCTACGAGCAGTACTTC.

In this sample, this clone turned up once. The rearrangement joins TRBV19 to TRBJ1-5; D is ambiguous. Germline V gene sequence: CDR1 LNHDA, CDR2 SQIVND (reference sequence). Trimming removed 6 bases at V and 1 base at J, with 10 bases between. This CDR3 contains 14 residues. This CDR3 reads CASSYRESNQPQHF. CDR3 nucleotides: TGTGCCAGTAGCTATAGAGAAAGCAATCAGCCCCAGCATTTT.

V and J are TRBV6-2 or TRBV6-3 and TRBJ2-1; 13 bases map to TRBD2. This CDR3 spans 19 amino acids. Germline CDR1 and CDR2: MNHEY and SVGEGT. After removal of 5 bases from V and 5 bases from J, the junction contained 15 bases not matched to a gene. CDR3 nucleotide sequence: TGTGCCAGCAGTCCGCGACTAGCGGGAGGTAGTGGGGCACACAATGAGCAGTTCTTC. This gives the protein CASSPRLAGGSGAHNEQFF.

The chain links TRBV4-3 to TRBJ1-6, with D possibly being TRBD1 (5 bases). The CDR3 is 15 residues long. In germline, CDR1 is LGHNA, CDR2 YSLEER. The germline V and J ends were trimmed by 0 bases and 10 bases, with 13 bases remaining between them. In DNA form, the CDR3 reads TGCGCCAGCAGCCAAGATCGGGCAGGGCGATCACCCCTCCACTTT. This sequence encodes CASSQDRAGRSPLHF.

The chain carries TRBV19 and TRBJ2-3; D may be TRBD1 (5 bases). The CDR3 spans 17 residues. The V end lost 6 bases, the J end lost 2 bases, and 21 bases lay between the germline ends. CDR1 is LNHDA, CDR2 SQIVND, per germline (reference sequence). CDR3 sequence: CASSTQTVPFTTDTQYF. The DNA of the CDR3 is TGTGCCAGTAGCACCCAGACAGTACCGTTTACCACAGATACGCAGTATTTT.

This clone was detected only a few times. The rearrangement uses TRBV6-5 and TRBJ1-2; possibly TRBD1 for D (5 bases). V lost 7 bases and J lost 2, with 17 bases in between. Germline CDR1 is MNHEY and CDR2 is SVGAGI. The CDR3 has 15 amino acids. CDR3 sequence reads: CASTKTSGWNYGYTF. CDR3 nucleotide sequence: TGTGCCAGCACCAAAACGTCAGGGTGGAACTATGGCTACACCTTC.

The chain has TRBV15 and TRBJ2-1, with D possibly matching TRBD2 (5 bases). There are 16 residues in the CDR3. Per the germline V gene, CDR1 is LNHNV and CDR2 is YYDKDF (reference sequence). Between the trimmed V and J ends, which lost 3 bases and 1 base, there was a span of 13 bases. CDR3 bases: TGTGCCACCAGCAGCCGAGCGGTACCTTCCTACAATGAGCAGTTCTTC. This codes for CATSSRAVPSYNEQFF.

The V and J genes are TRBV4-3 and TRBJ1-4, with D unclear. V lost 0 bases and J lost 7, with 6 bases in between. The CDR3 consists of 13 residues. The germline CDR1 and CDR2 sequences are LGHNA and YSLEER. The CDR3 protein is CASSQDPGEKLFF. The CDR3 coding sequence is TGCGCCAGCAGCCAAGATCCGGGTGAAAAACTGTTTTTT.

The gene calls are TRBV2 and TRBJ1-3; D is unclear. Trimming stripped 5 bases from V and 1 base from J, with 6 bases between. The germline CDR1 and CDR2 sequences are SNHLY and FYNNEI. The CDR3 runs 13 residues. The CDR3: CASSQTSGNTIYF. The CDR3 DNA sequence: TGTGCCAGCAGTCAAACATCTGGAAACACCATATATTTT.

The chain has TRBV6-5 and TRBJ1-1; 8 bases are a match to TRBD1. The germline V gene has CDR1 MNHEY and CDR2 SVGAGI. V trimming: 4 bases; J trimming: 12 bases; junction bases outside the gene matches: 10. The CDR3 runs 13 residues. CDR3 sequence: CASSLPGQEKTFF. As DNA, the CDR3 is TGTGCCAGCAGTTTACCGGGACAGGAGAAGACTTTCTTT.

This clone was seen a few times. CDR3 coding DNA: TGCATCCAGGACAGGGGTCGGAACACTGAAGCTTTCTTT. This sequence encodes CIQDRGRNTEAFF. This sequence joins TRBV29-1 and TRBJ1-1; 9 bases fit TRBD1. Germline-derived CDR1 and CDR2 are SQVTM and ANQGSEA. The CDR3 length is 13 residues.

The chain employs TRBV7-2 and TRBJ1-6; D ambiguous. Trimming left V 1 base short and J 5 bases short, with 12 bases between. CDR1 and CDR2 (germline): SGHTA, FQGNSA. This CDR3 has 16 residues. The CDR3 is CASSLGVQANNSPLHF. CDR3 nucleotide sequence: TGTGCCAGCAGCTTAGGGGTACAAGCGAATAATTCACCCCTCCACTTT. Using reference TRBV7-2 and TRBJ1-6 for the parts outside the CDR3, the full variable domain is GAGVSQSPSNKVTEKGKDVELRCDPISGHTALYWYRQSLGQGLEFLIYFQGNSAPDKSGLPSDRFSAERTGGSVSTLTIQRTQQEDSAVYLCASSLGVQANNSPLHFGNGTRLTVT.